This TCR beta chain was sequenced in a study of cytomegalovirus exposure and HLA in healthy donors. Study-wide context: About 179 million T cells yielded some 120 million unique TCR beta sequences in earlier analysis.

For this clone: Its antigen is unknown.

At sampling all donors were nominally healthy, likely with unrecorded immune exposures. Broader study findings: It was in a later analysis that TCR association rates were seen to vary by HLA locus, highest for DRB1 and lowest for HLA-C. Researchers reportedly found TCR beta sequences accurately predicted most subjects' HLA-A and HLA-B alleles.

13 Jbeta primers and 60 Vbeta primers were used for the PCR. Only in-frame clones appear in the TCRdb table, and some are missing; sequencing was by immunoSEQ multiplex PCR. This sample has around 130,000 clones, with 65% to 80% found just once. Germline V gives CDR1 MNHEY, CDR2 SVGAGI. Trimming removed 0 bases at V and 10 bases at J, with 13 bases between. This CDR3 spans 14 amino acids. The sequence was obtained from a human donor in good health. The gene calls are TRBV6-5 and TRBJ2-1; D uncertain. Sequenced: PBMCs. This CDR3 is CASSYSRRRREQFF. CDR3 DNA sequence: TGTGCCAGCAGTTACTCCCGACGGCGCAGGGAGCAGTTCTTC.